The rows below give T cell receptor beta chains drawn from one sample of a study of early T cells in non-severe SARS-CoV-2 infection. TCRdb ran MiXCR on the 5' RACE reads and lists one entry per CDR3 protein. The sample shows approximately 100,000 distinct CDR3 sequences, about 14% of them seen only once. Material for sequencing was whole blood. The receptors come from an adult who was a healthcare worker with PCR-confirmed SARS-CoV-2 infection or an uninfected control (not recorded which). The CDR3 runs from the conserved cysteine through the conserved F or W. The D gene is left open where the match is weak. Some rows have no size entry. The others give once, few or many, or a class for an expanded clone.

d_call cdr3_length j_call clone_size v_call cdr3_aa cdr3_nt
. 15 TRBJ2-7 many TRBV7-2 CASSLVIGSHYEQYF TGTGCCAGCAGCTTAGTTATTGGCAGCCACTACGAGCAGTACTTC
. 13 TRBJ1-2 few TRBV5-4 CASSLGRTDGYTF TGTGCCAGCAGCTTGGGGCGGACCGACGGCTACACCTTC
TRBD2 15 TRBJ2-3 . TRBV7-9 CASSLISGVSDTQYF TGTGCCAGCAGCCTCATAAGCGGGGTATCCGATACGCAGTATTTT
TRBD1 12 TRBJ1-2 many TRBV5-1 CASSIGQEASTF TGCGCCAGCAGCATCGGACAGGAGGCGTCCACCTTC
. 14 TRBJ2-7 . TRBV20-1 CSAQKGLPSYEQYF TGCAGTGCTCAAAAGGGACTGCCATCCTACGAGCAGTACTTC
. 14 TRBJ1-1 . TRBV12-3/TRBV12-4 CASTLRGSDTEAFF TGTGCCAGCACCCTGCGGGGAAGCGACACTGAAGCTTTCTTT
TRBD2 15 TRBJ2-1 few TRBV7-2 CASSLAGGALDEQFF TGTGCCAGCAGCTTAGCCGGGGGGGCCCTTGATGAGCAGTTCTTC
TRBD1 14 TRBJ2-2 many TRBV3-1 CASGRQGGTGELFF TGTGCCAGCGGCAGACAGGGGGGCACCGGGGAGCTGTTTTTT
. 12 TRBJ2-1 . TRBV7-2 CASSLGEWEQFF TGTGCCAGCAGCTTAGGGGAATGGGAGCAGTTCTTC
. 11 TRBJ2-4 few TRBV6-5 CASSKENIQYF TGTGCCAGCAGTAAAGAAAACATTCAGTACTTC
. 13 TRBJ2-7 few TRBV20-1 CSASKGGNYEQYF TGCAGTGCTAGTAAGGGGGGGAATTACGAGCAGTACTTC
. 13 TRBJ2-3 . TRBV2 CASSGTERDTQYF TGTGCCAGCAGCGGGACGGAGCGAGATACGCAGTATTTT
. 17 TRBJ2-1 few TRBV12-3/TRBV12-4 CASALGTSLPGYNEQFF TGTGCCAGCGCACTTGGGACTTCCCTCCCCGGCTACAATGAGCAGTTCTTC
TRBD1 16 TRBJ2-7 many TRBV11-2 CASSPSTGGSIYEQYF TGTGCCAGCAGCCCTTCGACAGGGGGATCCATCTACGAGCAGTACTTC
TRBD1 16 TRBJ2-7 few TRBV19 CASRPTGQGANREQYF TGTGCCAGTAGACCCACGGGACAGGGGGCGAATAGGGAGCAGTACTTC
. 15 TRBJ2-2 . TRBV6-4 CASSDGGLDTGELFF TGTGCCAGCAGTGACGGGGGCTTGGACACCGGGGAGCTGTTTTTT
. 15 TRBJ1-2 . TRBV6-6 CASSYSMGQNYGYTF TGTGCCAGCAGTTACTCGATGGGGCAAAACTATGGCTACACCTTC
. 13 TRBJ2-5 . TRBV20-1 CSARATGQETQYF TGCAGTGCTAGAGCAACAGGGCAAGAGACCCAGTACTTC
. 13 TRBJ1-1 many TRBV28 CASSPTPQGVAFF TGTGCCAGCAGTCCGACACCTCAAGGGGTAGCTTTCTTT
. 17 TRBJ2-3 . TRBV18 CASSPVEFGEVTDTQYF TGTGCCAGCTCACCCGTCGAGTTCGGGGAGGTCACAGATACGCAGTATTTT
. 11 TRBJ2-1 few TRBV29-1 CSLGRFDEQFF TGCAGCTTAGGGAGATTCGATGAGCAGTTCTTC
TRBD1 15 TRBJ1-1 many TRBV24-1 CATSDSDRKSTEAFF TGTGCCACCAGTGATTCGGACAGGAAGTCCACTGAAGCTTTCTTT
TRBD2 17 TRBJ2-3 . TRBV28 CASSSIPAGGRTDTQYF TGTGCCAGCAGTTCTATTCCAGCGGGGGGGCGTACAGATACGCAGTATTTT
. 15 TRBJ1-2 few TRBV5-6 CASSLERDRHYGYTF TGTGCCAGCAGCTTGGAGCGGGACCGCCACTATGGCTACACCTTC
TRBD2 16 TRBJ2-7 many TRBV4-3 CASSPKTSGGLYEQYF TGCGCCAGCAGCCCGAAAACTAGCGGGGGGTTGTACGAGCAGTACTTC
. 15 TRBJ2-4 . TRBV10-2 CASKDSFGAKNIQYF TGCGCCAGCAAAGACTCTTTCGGGGCCAAAAACATTCAGTACTTC
TRBD2 15 TRBJ2-1 . TRBV10-2 CASSESVAGGTEQFF TGCGCCAGCAGTGAGTCTGTAGCGGGGGGGACTGAGCAGTTCTTC
. 15 TRBJ1-2 . TRBV6-5 CASSYGQAPGYGYTF TGTGCCAGCAGTTACGGCCAGGCCCCTGGATATGGCTACACCTTC